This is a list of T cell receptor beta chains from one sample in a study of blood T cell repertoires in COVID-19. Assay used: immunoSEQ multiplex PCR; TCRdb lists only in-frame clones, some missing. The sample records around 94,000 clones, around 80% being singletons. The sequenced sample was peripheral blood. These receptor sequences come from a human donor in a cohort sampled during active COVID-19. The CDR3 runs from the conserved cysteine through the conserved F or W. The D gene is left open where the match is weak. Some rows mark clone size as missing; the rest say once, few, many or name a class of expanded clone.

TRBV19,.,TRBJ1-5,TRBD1,CASSSGAGGERSQPQHF,TGTGCCAGTAGTTCGGGTGCAGGGGGCGAGCGGAGTCAGCCCCAGCATTTT
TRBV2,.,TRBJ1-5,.,CASSDGENQPQHF,TGTGCCAGCAGTGACGGGGAGAATCAGCCCCAGCATTTT
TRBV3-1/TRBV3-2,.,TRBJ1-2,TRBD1,CASSLQGTLRNGYTF,TGTGCCAGCAGTTTACAGGGGACCCTTCGGAATGGCTACACCTTC
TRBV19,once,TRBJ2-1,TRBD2,CASTVGLAGTNEQFF,TGTGCCAGTACCGTGGGACTAGCGGGAACCAATGAGCAGTTCTTC
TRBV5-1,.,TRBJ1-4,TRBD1,CASSNPGQGGEKLFF,TGCGCCAGCAGCAATCCGGGACAGGGAGGCGAAAAACTGTTTTTT
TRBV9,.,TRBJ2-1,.,CASSVGPLERWSSYNEQFF,TGTGCCAGCAGCGTAGGCCCCCTGGAGCGGTGGAGCTCCTACAATGAGCAGTTCTTC
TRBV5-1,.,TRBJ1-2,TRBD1,CASSWTGTGKRVDYGYTF,TGCGCCAGCAGCTGGACCGGGACAGGGAAAAGGGTAGACTATGGCTACACCTTC
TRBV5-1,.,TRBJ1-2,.,CASSLGGQSWDGYTF,TGCGCCAGCAGCTTGGGCGGACAGTCTTGGGATGGCTACACCTTC
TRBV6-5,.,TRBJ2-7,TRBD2,CASGKAGVGYEQYF,TGTGCCAGCGGAAAAGCGGGAGTTGGCTACGAGCAGTACTTC
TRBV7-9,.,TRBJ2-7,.,CASSLETAGEQYF,TGTGCCAGCAGCTTAGAGACAGCGGGTGAGCAGTACTTC
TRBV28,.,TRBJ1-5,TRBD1,CASSSGQGVITLPQHF,TGTGCCAGCAGTTCGGGACAGGGGGTTATTACGTTGCCCCAGCATTTT
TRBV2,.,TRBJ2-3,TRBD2,CASMISTGGADTQYF,TGTGCCAGCATGATATCTACGGGGGGGGCAGATACGCAGTATTTT
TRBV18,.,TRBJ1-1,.,CASSPPAGDDTEAFF,TGTGCCAGCTCACCCCCGGCAGGGGATGACACTGAAGCTTTCTTT
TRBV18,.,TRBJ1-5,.,CASSPDTLKEQPQHF,TGTGCCAGCTCACCGGACACACTAAAGGAGCAGCCCCAGCATTTT